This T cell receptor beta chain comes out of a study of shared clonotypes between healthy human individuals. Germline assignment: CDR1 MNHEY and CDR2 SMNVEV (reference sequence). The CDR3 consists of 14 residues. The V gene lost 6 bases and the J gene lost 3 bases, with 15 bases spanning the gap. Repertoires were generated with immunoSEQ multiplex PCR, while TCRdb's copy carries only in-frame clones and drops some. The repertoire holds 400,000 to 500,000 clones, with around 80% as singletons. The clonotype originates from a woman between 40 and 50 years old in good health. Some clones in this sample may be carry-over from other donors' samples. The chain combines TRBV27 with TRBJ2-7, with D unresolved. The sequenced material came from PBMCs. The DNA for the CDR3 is TGTGCCAGCAGAACCGACTGGCGGAACTACGAGCAGTACTTC. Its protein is CASRTDWRNYEQYF.